A selection of T cell receptor beta chains follows, all from one sample in a study of blood T cell repertoires in COVID-19. Clones were sequenced by immunoSEQ multiplex PCR, and TCRdb holds only the in-frame ones, with some missing. The top ten hold 0.75% to 0.95% of the sample, which has 190,000 or so clones, 80% to 90% seen once. Input material: peripheral blood. The receptors shown here come from a woman aged 70 to 79 with acute or convalescent COVID-19. CDR3s include the opening cysteine and the closing phenylalanine or tryptophan. Fields, in order: V gene, CDR3 protein.

>TRBV19
CASGGTNQPQHF
>TRBV19
CASRKRPYGYTF
>TRBV18
CASSPLAGGRAGNTIYF
>TRBV6-2/TRBV6-3
CASSGQGALYEQYF
>TRBV19
CASIRQGATEAFF
>TRBV7-8
CASRRDRGREQYF
>TRBV15
CATSRSGNQPQHF
>TRBV10-3
CAISERQAHEQYF
>TRBV5-1
CASSLAGSPNTEAFF
>TRBV19
CASSIGSGAGGNQPQHF
>TRBV18
CASSRKETQYF
>TRBV19
CASRSSGAGELFF
>TRBV3-1/TRBV3-2
CASSPQGGVGTEAFF
>TRBV6-1
CASSEGQGGNQPQHF
>TRBV7-2
CASSGGYDNEQFF
>TRBV9
CASSVGSQTSNSPLHF
>TRBV6-5
CASSRQGVAKNIQYF
>TRBV5-1
CASSLAAGANQYF
>TRBV3-1/TRBV3-2
CASSQGVGSSNEQFF
>TRBV5-6
CASSLGQLFSYNEQFF
>TRBV3-1/TRBV3-2
CASSQGPRRWETQYF
>TRBV19
CASSPREGNTEAFF
>TRBV10-3
CAISEWGRGNEQYF
>TRBV5-4
CASSTGTGQETQYF
>TRBV27
CASSPGGLGTGELFF
>TRBV7-2
CASSLSSGSSSYEQYF
>TRBV29-1
CSVGLARGEQFF
>TRBV12-3/TRBV12-4
CASRGTQPYEQYF
>TRBV9
CASSLEGRVGSPLHF
>TRBV5-6
CASSFLGTLQETQYF
>TRBV10-3
CAIRQGGPGNTIYF
>TRBV18
CASSTDMAGTGELFF
>TRBV29-1
CSVRQGSHEQYF
>TRBV18
CASSPVGGAVGTDTQYF
>TRBV5-1
CASSLSQGSGANVLTF
>TRBV7-2
CASSFRWTGGLGEQFF
>TRBV19
CASSPNTGTYYGYTF
>TRBV7-2
CASSTGQGSTGELFF
>TRBV2
CASSEEAGGNTEAFF
>TRBV3-1/TRBV3-2
CASSLTGTGDSPLHF
>TRBV24-1
CATSDLQGTGSDTQYF
>TRBV6-2/TRBV6-3
CASSRDRVPDTQYF
>TRBV10-1
CAGLLGEETQYF
>TRBV6-6
CASSQAAGGGWGQPQHF
>TRBV7-2
CASSPSPWVDTEAFF
>TRBV7-9
CASSPEGSTEQFF
>TRBV7-6
CASREAVGRSSSANVLTF
>TRBV10-2
CASSVNRETQYF
>TRBV6-6
CASSYSRGGQPQHF
>TRBV18
CASSPSRGGGRNEQFF
>TRBV2
CASSANRKDEKLFF
>TRBV3-1/TRBV3-2
CASSRLGEQFF